These 17 T cell receptor beta chains were sequenced from one sample in a study of cytomegalovirus exposure and HLA in healthy donors (dated by TCRdb to the late 2010s). Library preparation employed the immunoSEQ multiplex PCR assay. For the multiplex PCR, a mixture combining 60 forward primers for TCR Vbeta segments and 13 reverse primers for TCR Jbeta segments was used. This immuneACCESS table, as held by TCRdb, lists in-frame sequences with V and J called but not all clones. Of the missing ones, under half trace to an unresolved V gene in checked studies; the others have no known cause. The sample records 110,000 to 150,000 clones, over 70% of which are singletons. Roughly 0.87% of the sample comes from the top ten. Sequences were obtained from PBMCs. The receptor source for this set is a young man in good health and CMV-seronegative.

The chain joins TRBV7-2 to TRBJ1-2; D may be TRBD1 (6 bases). Trimming left V 2 bases short and J 4 bases short, with 11 bases between. The CDR3 contains 14 residues. CDR1 and CDR2 from the germline V gene are SGHTA and FQGNSA. The CDR3 region is CASSLNRDVYGYTF. The CDR3 nucleotides are TGTGCCAGCAGCTTAAACAGGGATGTCTATGGCTACACCTTC.

This chain uses TRBV6-1 with TRBJ2-3, with a tentative D call TRBD1 (6 bases). V was pared by 5 bases and J by 2 bases, with 8 bases between. In germline, CDR1 is MNHNS, CDR2 SASEGT. The CDR3 is made up of 13 amino acids. The CDR3 DNA follows: TGTGCCAGCAGTAACAGGGTCACAGATACGCAGTATTTT. Protein sequence: CASSNRVTDTQYF.

The genes are TRBV9 and TRBJ1-1; TRBD1 agrees at 7 bases. From germline, CDR1 is SGDLS and CDR2 YYNGEE. Trimming at V came to 0 bases and at J to 5 bases, leaving 4 bases not matched to a gene. The CDR3 spans 14 residues. The CDR3 sequence is CASSVDDRVTEAFF. The CDR3 DNA reads as TGTGCCAGCAGCGTAGACGACAGGGTGACTGAAGCTTTCTTT.

This rearrangement joins TRBV27 to TRBJ2-1; D may be TRBD2 (5 bases). The V end was cut by 3 bases, the J end by 6 bases, with 15 bases between. The germline CDR1 and CDR2 sequences are MNHEY and SMNVEV (reference sequence). The CDR3 runs to 15 residues. CDR3 in DNA: TGTGCCAGCAGTTTTGGCTACCAACTAGGCAATGAGCAGTTCTTC. It specifies CASSFGYQLGNEQFF.

The chain uses TRBV5-4 and TRBJ1-2; D perhaps matches TRBD1 (5 bases). The CDR3 runs to 15 residues. Trimming took 4 bases from V and 4 from J, leaving 17 bases between them. Germline CDR1 is SGHNT and CDR2 is YYREEE (reference sequence). The CDR3 loop reads CASSPPGGGSYGYTF. CDR3 bases: TGTGCCAGCAGCCCCCCCGGGGGGGGTTCCTATGGCTACACCTTC. The variable domain in full, completed from reference TRBV5-4 and TRBJ1-2, reads ETGVTQSPTHLIKTRGQQVTLRCSSQSGHNTVSWYQQALGQGPQFIFQYYREEENGRGNFPPRFSGLQFPNYSSELNVNALELDDSALYLCASSPPGGGSYGYTFGSGTRLTVV.

The chain recombines TRBV19 with TRBJ1-5, with TRBD1 identical over 10 bases. CDR3 size: 11 residues. J lost 14 bases, V lost 6 bases, and 4 bases had no gene match. Germline V lookup: CDR1 LNHDA, CDR2 SQIVND (reference sequence). The CDR3 is CASRRQGAEHF. CDR3 in DNA: TGTGCCAGTAGGCGACAGGGGGCAGAGCATTTT.

Comment on this clone: A read error may account for a junction end that differs from germline. The rearrangement links TRBV5-6 to TRBJ1-3; possible D gene TRBD1, 5 bases. The CDR3 length is 14 residues. Germline assignment: CDR1 SGHDT and CDR2 YYEEEE. CDR3: CASSLGQHGNTIYF. The CDR3 DNA follows: TGTGCCAGCAGTTTGGGGCAACATGGAAACACCATATATTTT.

This chain joins TRBV11-1 and TRBJ2-7, with 8 bases lining up with TRBD1. The ends lost 5 bases at V and 7 bases at J; junction bases unmatched: 7. The CDR3 totals 13 residues. Per the germline V gene, CDR1 is SGHAT and CDR2 is FQDESV (reference sequence). DNA of the CDR3: TGTGCCAGCAGCCAAGGACAGGGCTGGGAGCAGTACTTC. Translation gives CASSQGQGWEQYF. The entire variable domain, with the rest obtained from reference TRBV11-1 and TRBJ2-7, is as follows: EAEVAQSPRYKITEKSQAVAFWCDPISGHATLYWYRQILGQGPELLVQFQDESVVDDSQLPKDRFSAERLKGVDSTLKIQPAELGDSAMYLCASSQGQGWEQYFGPGTRLTVT.

The V and J genes are TRBV5-5 and TRBJ1-5, with a tentative D call TRBD1 (5 bases). CDR1 and CDR2 from the germline V gene are SGHKS and YYEKEE (reference sequence). V was clipped by 0 bases and J by 11 bases, with 18 bases between them. The CDR3 length is 15 residues. CDR3 amino acids: CASSLGQTRSGAQHF. CDR3 bases: TGTGCCAGCAGCTTGGGACAGACCCGGTCAGGAGCCCAGCATTTT.

A word on this clone: Other DNA sequences in this specimen translate into the identical CDR3. V is TRBV6-5 and J is TRBJ1-2; possible D gene TRBD1, 5 bases. Trimming pared 0 bases from V and 8 bases from J, leaving 13 bases between. There are 14 residues in the CDR3. Germline loops: CDR1 MNHEY, CDR2 SVGAGI. Here the CDR3 reads CASSYSGGVWGYTF. The CDR3, as DNA: TGTGCCAGCAGTTACTCGGGAGGGGTTTGGGGCTACACCTTC.

Concerning this clone itself: The junction departs from the called germline gene at one end, perhaps through a read error. The genes are TRBV7-9 and TRBJ2-3; 7 bases line up with TRBD1. Germline V gene lookup returns CDR1 SEHNR and CDR2 FQNEAQ (reference sequence). The CDR3 is 16 amino acids. The CDR3 region is CSSSFSRGLSTDTQYF. CDR3 coding DNA: TGTTCCAGCAGCTTTAGTAGGGGGCTCAGCACAGATACGCAGTATTTT.

Concerning this clone: The same CDR3 can be traced to other DNA sequences in this sample. The chain recombines TRBV2 with TRBJ2-7; unclear D gene. The CDR3 has 11 residues. Germline V gene lookup returns CDR1 SNHLY and CDR2 FYNNEI. The V and J ends lost 3 bases and 2 bases respectively, with 2 bases between them. The CDR3 DNA reads as TGTGCCAGCAGTGACACCTACGAGCAGTACTTC. It yields the protein CASSDTYEQYF.

The chain links TRBV2 to TRBJ1-1, with 11 bases identical to TRBD1. Germline V lookup: CDR1 SNHLY, CDR2 FYNNEI. J was trimmed by 6 bases and V by 8 bases; bases with no gene match: 5. The CDR3 spans 13 residues. In nucleotides, the CDR3 is TGTGCCAGCGGGGGGACAGGGGGTGCTGAAGCTTTCTTT. It translates to CASGGTGGAEAFF.

This sequence joins TRBV5-1 and TRBJ1-2; TRBD1 agrees at 9 bases. The CDR3 covers 14 residues. Unmatched junction bases numbered 5, after V lost 0 bases and J lost 8 bases. CDR1 and CDR2 (germline): SGHRS, YFSETQ. CDR3 in DNA: TGCGCCAGCAGCTTGGGACAGGGGGGTGACGGCTACACCTTC. Protein: CASSLGQGGDGYTF.

The chain couples TRBV9 to TRBJ2-1, with 8 nucleotides matching TRBD2. CDR3 length equals 16 residues. CDR1 is SGDLS and CDR2 is YYNGEE in the germline V gene. Germline trimming cut 0 bases from V and 4 bases from J; bases unmatched to any gene: 6. The CDR3 protein is CASSVVASGFYNEQFF. The CDR3 bases are TGTGCCAGCAGCGTAGTTGCTAGCGGGTTTTACAATGAGCAGTTCTTC.

The chain uses TRBV19 and TRBJ1-2, with D perhaps matching TRBD1 (5 bases). Germline V lookup: CDR1 LNHDA, CDR2 SQIVND (reference sequence). This CDR3 contains 11 residues. V was cut by 5 bases and J by 5 bases, with 6 bases left in between. The CDR3 loop is CASSQGYGYTF. As DNA, the CDR3 is TGTGCCAGTAGTCAGGGATATGGCTACACCTTC.

The chain joins TRBV4-3 to TRBJ1-3; 11 nucleotides line up with TRBD1. J gave up 3 bases and V 5 bases, and 3 bases lay outside the gene matches. The CDR3 is made up of 15 amino acids. Germline CDR1 reads LGHNA; CDR2 reads YSLEER. The CDR3 reads CASSAGTGGGNTIYF. The CDR3 DNA follows: TGCGCCAGCAGCGCCGGGACAGGGGGTGGAAACACCATATATTTT.